The sequence of this T cell receptor beta chain was determined in a study of control samples from healthy donors and cancer patients. The CDR3 runs to 15 residues. Trimming took off 6 bases at V and 2 bases at J, with 17 bases between the two ends. Germline values: CDR1 MNHEY, CDR2 SVGAGI. This clone occurred once. Measured with immunoSEQ multiplex PCR; TCRdb has only the in-frame clones, and not every one. In the table there are some 79,000 clones, more than 85% of which are singletons. The sample comprised blood. The sequence was collected from a woman between 50 and 59 years old in good health. The V call is TRBV6-5, the J call TRBJ2-7, with D uncertain. The CDR3 DNA is TGTGCCAGCAGCTCTCCCGACATAAACGCCTACGAGCAGTACTTC. It codes for CASSSPDINAYEQYF.